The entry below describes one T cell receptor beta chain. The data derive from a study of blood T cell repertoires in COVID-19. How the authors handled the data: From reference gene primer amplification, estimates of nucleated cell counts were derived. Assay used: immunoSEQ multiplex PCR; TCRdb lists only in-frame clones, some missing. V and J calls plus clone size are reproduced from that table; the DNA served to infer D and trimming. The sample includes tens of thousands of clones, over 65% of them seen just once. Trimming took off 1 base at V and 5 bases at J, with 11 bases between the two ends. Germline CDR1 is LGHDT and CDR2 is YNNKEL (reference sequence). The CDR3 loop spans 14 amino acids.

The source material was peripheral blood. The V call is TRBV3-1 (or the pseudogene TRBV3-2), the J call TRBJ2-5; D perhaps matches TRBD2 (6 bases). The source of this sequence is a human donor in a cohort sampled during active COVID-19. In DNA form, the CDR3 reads TGTGCCAGCAGCCAAGTGGGGGGTTCGGAGACCCAGTACTTC. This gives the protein CASSQVGGSETQYF.